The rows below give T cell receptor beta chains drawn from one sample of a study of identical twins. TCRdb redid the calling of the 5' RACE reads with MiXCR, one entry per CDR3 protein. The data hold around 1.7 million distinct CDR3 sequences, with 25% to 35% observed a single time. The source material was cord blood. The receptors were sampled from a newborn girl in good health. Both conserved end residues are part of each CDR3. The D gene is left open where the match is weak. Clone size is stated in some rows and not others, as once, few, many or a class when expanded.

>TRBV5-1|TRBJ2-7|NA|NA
TGCGCCAGCAGCTACCCGCTTTCAGGCGGCTACGAGCAGTACTTC
CASSYPLSGGYEQYF
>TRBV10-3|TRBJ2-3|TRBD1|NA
TGTGCCATCAGTGACCCAAAGACAGGGGGCGGTTCAGATACGCAGTATTTT
CAISDPKTGGGSDTQYF
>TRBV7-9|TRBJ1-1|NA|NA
TGTGCCAGCAGCTCAAAAACCGACTGGAACACTGAAGCTTTCTTT
CASSSKTDWNTEAFF
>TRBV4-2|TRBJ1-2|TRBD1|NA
TGTGCCAGCAGCCAAGATTCGCGGACAGGGACGTGGAACTATGGCTACACCTTC
CASSQDSRTGTWNYGYTF
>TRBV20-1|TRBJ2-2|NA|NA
TGCAGTGCTAGAAAGTCTAGCCGCACCGGGGAGCTGTTTTTT
CSARKSSRTGELFF
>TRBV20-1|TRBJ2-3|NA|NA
TGCAGTGCTAGTAACCCCTACCAGCGAAAATTCACAGATACGCAGTATTTT
CSASNPYQRKFTDTQYF
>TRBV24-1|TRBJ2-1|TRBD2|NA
TGTGCCACCTCCAACTCCGGGACTAGCGAATACAATGAGCAGTTCTTC
CATSNSGTSEYNEQFF
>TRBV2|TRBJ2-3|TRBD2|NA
TGTGCCAGCAGGGAGTGGTTTAGCGGGGGGAACACAGATACGCAGTATTTT
CASREWFSGGNTDTQYF
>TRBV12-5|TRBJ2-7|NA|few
TGTGCTAGTGGTTTAGGCCAGGGTCCCTCCTACGAGCAGTACTTC
CASGLGQGPSYEQYF
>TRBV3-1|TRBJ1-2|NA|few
TGTGCCAGCAGCCGGCGACAGGAAGGCTACACCTTC
CASSRRQEGYTF
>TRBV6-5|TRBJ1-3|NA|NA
TGTGCCAGCAGTTCCTGGCCAGGGGTCGGAAACACCATATATTTT
CASSSWPGVGNTIYF
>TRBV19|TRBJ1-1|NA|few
TGTGCCAGTATACGGCAGGGGAACACTGAAGCTTTCTTT
CASIRQGNTEAFF
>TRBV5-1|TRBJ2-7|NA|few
TGCGCCAGCAGCGGAGGACACGAGACTAGAACCTACGAGCAGTACTTC
CASSGGHETRTYEQYF
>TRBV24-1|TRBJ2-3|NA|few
TGTGCCACCAGTGACAGACACATCCATACGCAGTATTTT
CATSDRHIHTQYF
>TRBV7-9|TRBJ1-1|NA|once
TGTGCCAGCAGCTGGTCGAACACTGAAGCTTTCTTT
CASSWSNTEAFF
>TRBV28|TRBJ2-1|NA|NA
TGTGCCAGCAGTTTGCCGGGACGGAGTGAGCAGTTCTTC
CASSLPGRSEQFF
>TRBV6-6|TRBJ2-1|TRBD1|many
TGTGCCAGCAGTTCCATTACAGGGGTGGATGAGCAGTTCTTC
CASSSITGVDEQFF
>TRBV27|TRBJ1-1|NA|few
TGTGCCAGCAGAGAGCCTGGACGGACGAACACTGAAGCTTTCTTT
CASREPGRTNTEAFF